This T cell receptor beta chain was captured in a study of T cells after yellow fever vaccination. General study points: Contaminating bulk clonotypes could be abundant in FACS-sorted repertoires.

As concerns this clonotype: Its antigen is still unknown.

TCRdb recomputed calls from the 5' RACE reads with MiXCR, one row per CDR3 protein. Among hundreds of thousands of distinct CDR3 sequences, roughly 3.5% were seen once, and the ten largest hold around 20%. The germline V gene encodes CDR1 MGHRA and CDR2 YSYEKL. V was shortened by 1 base and J by 4 bases, with 16 bases between the two germline ends. There are 16 residues in the CDR3. Here the sequenced sample was PBMCs, taken on the day of the yellow fever booster vaccination. This TCR came from a man younger than 35 who received the YFV17D yellow fever vaccine. The chain carries TRBV4-1 and TRBJ1-2, with D perhaps matching TRBD1 (6 bases). DNA of the CDR3: TGCGCCAGCAGCCAAGTTTCGGGGGGCGGTCCCTATGGCTACACCTTC. This encodes CASSQVSGGGPYGYTF.